In this sample, the clone carrying this TCR beta chain turned up many times. Its antigen is still unknown. CDR1 and CDR2 from the germline V gene are MNHNY and SVGAGI (reference sequence). Trimming cost V 5 bases and J 0 bases, with 10 bases left between them. CDR3 length equals 14 residues. Axillary draining lymph nodes of breast cancer patients supplied the node samples. TCRdb recomputed calls from the multiplex PCR reads with MiXCR, one row per CDR3 protein. Of approximately 150,000 distinct CDR3 sequences listed, approximately 32% were seen once; the top ten hold about 2.5%. This sample was taken from a study of breast tumors, draining lymph nodes, adjacent tissues. Study results and caveats: Tumor and nontumor repertoires were significantly more similar in luminal-like than in basal-like breast cancer. Tumors had less TCR diversity than lymph nodes, more than nontumor tissue. That most tumor T cells come from lymph nodes remained unproven.

The sample consisted of axillary lymph node tissue. This TCR derives from a female donor with breast cancer. Some clones in this sample may be carry-over from other donors' samples. This chain uses TRBV6-6 with TRBJ1-2; weak D call: TRBD1 (5 bases). The CDR3 nucleotides are TGTGCCAGCAGTCACGCGGGGGCTAACTATGGCTACACCTTC. Translated: CASSHAGANYGYTF.